The 10 T cell receptor beta chains given below trace back to one sample, sequenced in a study of CD8 T cells in Susac syndrome. Reverse transcription used about 0.5 to 1 ug RNA and random hexamers. In TCRdb, the immunoSEQ multiplex PCR reads were re-called with MiXCR into one record per CDR3 protein. The sample lists some 120,000 distinct CDR3 sequences, around 94% occurring once. The specimen was CD4+ T cells from PBMCs. The receptors stem from a human donor with multiple sclerosis.

This clonotype was counted a single time. The rearrangement joins TRBV30 to TRBJ2-5; D call uncertain. The CDR3 spans 13 residues. The V and J ends lost 0 bases and 1 base respectively, with 6 bases between them. Germline lookup yields CDR1 GTSNPN and CDR2 SVGIG (reference sequence). CDR3 coding DNA: TGTGCCTGGAGTGTTAAGGGCCAAGAGACCCAGTACTTC. This sequence encodes CAWSVKGQETQYF.

The rearrangement links TRBV7-8 to TRBJ1-2; 7 positions match TRBD1. In germline, CDR1 is SGHVS, CDR2 FQNEAQ. Trimming removed 5 bases from V and 6 bases from J; junction bases left unmatched: 9. This CDR3 comprises 14 residues. CDR3 nucleotides: TGTGCCAGCAGCAACAGGGGCCGGCGGCATGGCTACACCTTC. It codes for CASSNRGRRHGYTF.

This clonotype came up once. The chain uses TRBV27 and TRBJ2-1; a possible D gene is TRBD1 (5 bases). The CDR3 is 15 amino acids. CDR1 MNHEY and CDR2 SMNVEV come from the germline V gene (reference sequence). V lost 5 bases, J lost 5 bases, and 16 bases lay in between. As DNA, the CDR3 is TGTGCCAGCAGTCCCAACTGGGGCACCAACAATGAGCAGTTCTTC. Protein product: CASSPNWGTNNEQFF.

This chain connects TRBV20-1 to TRBJ2-2; TRBD1 aligns across 9 bases. Germline-derived CDR1 and CDR2 are DFQATT and SNEGSKA (reference sequence). The J segment lost 4 bases and the V segment lost 5 bases, leaving 5 bases of the junction unmatched. This CDR3 has 14 residues. The CDR3 sequence is CSASTGGTTGELFF. CDR3 DNA: TGCAGTGCTTCGACAGGGGGGACCACCGGGGAGCTGTTTTTT.

V usage is TRBV5-1 and J usage is TRBJ2-7; D is unresolved. V lost 0 bases and J lost 2, with 12 bases in between. The CDR3 extends over 15 amino acids. The germline V gene has CDR1 SGHRS and CDR2 YFSETQ. Here the CDR3 reads CASSLVPGSTYEQYF. The CDR3 DNA sequence: TGCGCCAGCAGCTTGGTCCCAGGCAGTACCTACGAGCAGTACTTC.

This clonotype is a singleton in its sample. The chain uses TRBV2 and TRBJ1-2; TRBD1 is a possible D gene (6 bases). The CDR3 consists of 15 residues. Germline V gives CDR1 SNHLY, CDR2 FYNNEI. The ends were cut back, 9 bases at V and 0 bases at J, with 17 bases in the middle. The CDR3 DNA reads as TGTGCCAGTACAAGGGACACCGAGACTAACTATGGCTACACCTTC. Translated, it gives CASTRDTETNYGYTF.

The chain joins TRBV6-1 to TRBJ2-3, with D perhaps being TRBD1 or TRBD2 (5 bases each). V gave up 0 bases and J gave up 1 base, with 5 bases separating them. CDR3 length: 14 amino acids. From germline, CDR1 is MNHNS and CDR2 SASEGT. The CDR3 loop is CASSEAGGTDTQYF. In DNA form, the CDR3 reads TGTGCCAGCAGTGAAGCGGGGGGCACAGATACGCAGTATTTT.

The chain is built from TRBV2 and TRBJ2-5, with 7 bases lining up with TRBD1. Germline V CDR1 and CDR2: SNHLY, FYNNEI. This CDR3 spans 14 amino acids. Trimming at V came to 8 bases and at J to 0 bases, leaving 6 bases not matched to a gene. This CDR3 is CASGKGQYQETQYF. The CDR3 DNA is TGTGCCAGCGGAAAGGGACAGTACCAAGAGACCCAGTACTTC.

The chain carries TRBV2 and TRBJ1-2, with a weak D call TRBD1 (6 bases). The CDR3 runs 15 residues. The V end was cut by 6 bases, the J end by 4 bases, with 18 bases between. The germline V gene has CDR1 SNHLY and CDR2 FYNNEI. This chain's CDR3 is CASRRGRDKAYGYTF. DNA of the CDR3: TGTGCCAGCAGAAGAGGGAGGGACAAGGCCTATGGCTACACCTTC.

The chain employs TRBV11-2 and TRBJ2-1, with a weak D call TRBD2 (6 bases). Trimming took 1 base from V and 5 from J, leaving 15 bases between them. Germline V gene sequence: CDR1 SGHAT, CDR2 FQNNGV. This CDR3 has 16 residues. The CDR3 loop reads CASSLVHRLGNNEQFF. The CDR3 nucleotides read TGTGCCAGCAGCTTAGTACATCGACTAGGCAACAATGAGCAGTTCTTC.